This record looks at one T cell receptor (beta chain) sequence and its context. Antigen: not known. CDR1 and CDR2 from the germline V gene are LGHNA and YSLEER. J gave up 5 bases and V 0 bases, and 4 bases lay outside the gene matches. This CDR3 has 16 residues. The sample originates from a study of regulatory dendritic cells for organ transplantation. The protocol was immunoSEQ multiplex PCR, while the TCRdb copy is restricted to in-frame clones and leaves out a portion. The table includes 8,500 to 13,000 clones, around two thirds detected once. General study results and limits: Naive CD4+ and CD8+ repertoires were highly diverse; memory CD8+ was most oligoclonal.

The chain is built from TRBV4-3 and TRBJ1-4; 9 nucleotides agree with TRBD1. This receptor was taken from a human donor in good health. Input material: memory CD8+ T cells from blood. Sample subset: CD45RO+ memory T cells. The CDR3 spells CASSQDRGTGNEKLFF. The CDR3 DNA follows: TGCGCCAGCAGCCAAGATCGTGGGACAGGGAATGAAAAACTGTTTTTT.